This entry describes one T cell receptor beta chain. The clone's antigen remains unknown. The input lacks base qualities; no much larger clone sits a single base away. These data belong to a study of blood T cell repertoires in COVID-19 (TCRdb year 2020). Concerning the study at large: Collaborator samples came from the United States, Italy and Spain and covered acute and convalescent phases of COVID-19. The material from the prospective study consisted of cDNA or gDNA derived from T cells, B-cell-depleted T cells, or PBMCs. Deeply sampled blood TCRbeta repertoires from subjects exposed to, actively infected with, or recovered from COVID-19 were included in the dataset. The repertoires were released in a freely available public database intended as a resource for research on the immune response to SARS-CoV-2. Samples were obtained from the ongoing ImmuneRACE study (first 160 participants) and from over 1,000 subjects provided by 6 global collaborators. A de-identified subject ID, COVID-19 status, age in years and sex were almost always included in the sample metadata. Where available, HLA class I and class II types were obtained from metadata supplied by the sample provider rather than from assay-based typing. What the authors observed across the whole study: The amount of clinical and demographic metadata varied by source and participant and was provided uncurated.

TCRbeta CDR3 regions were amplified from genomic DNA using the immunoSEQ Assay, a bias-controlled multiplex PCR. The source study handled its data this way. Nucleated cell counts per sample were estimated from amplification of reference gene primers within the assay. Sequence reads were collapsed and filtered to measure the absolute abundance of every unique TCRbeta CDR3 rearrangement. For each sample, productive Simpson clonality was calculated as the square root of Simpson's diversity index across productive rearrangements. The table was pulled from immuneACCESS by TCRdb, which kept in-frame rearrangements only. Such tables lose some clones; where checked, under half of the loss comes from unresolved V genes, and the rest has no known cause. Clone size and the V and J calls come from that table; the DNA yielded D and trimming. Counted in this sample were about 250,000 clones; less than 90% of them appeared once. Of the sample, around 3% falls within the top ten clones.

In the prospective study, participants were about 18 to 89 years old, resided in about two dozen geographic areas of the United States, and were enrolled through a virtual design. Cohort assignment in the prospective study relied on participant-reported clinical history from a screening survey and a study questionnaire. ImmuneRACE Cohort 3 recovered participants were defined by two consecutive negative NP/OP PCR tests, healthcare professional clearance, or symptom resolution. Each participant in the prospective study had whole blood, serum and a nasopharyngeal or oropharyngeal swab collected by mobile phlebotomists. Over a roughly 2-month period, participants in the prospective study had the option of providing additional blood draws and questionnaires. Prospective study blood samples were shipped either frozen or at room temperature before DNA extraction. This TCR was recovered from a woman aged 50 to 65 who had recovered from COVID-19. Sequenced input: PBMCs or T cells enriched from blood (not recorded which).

The DNA is TGTGCCAGCAGTTTAAACCAGGGGGCCGCCCTCTATGGCTACACCTTC. Its amino acids are CASSLNQGAALYGYTF. The V and J segments used are TRBV28 and TRBJ1-2; 8 of the junction bases match TRBD1. At the junction V is shortened by 2 bases and J by 4 bases; bases outside the gene matches: 9. The germline V gene gives CDR1 as MDHEN and CDR2 as SYDVKM. Taken from cysteine to phenylalanine, the CDR3 has 16 residues. Only the CDR3 DNA is retained, 48 bases long and in frame from the first base.